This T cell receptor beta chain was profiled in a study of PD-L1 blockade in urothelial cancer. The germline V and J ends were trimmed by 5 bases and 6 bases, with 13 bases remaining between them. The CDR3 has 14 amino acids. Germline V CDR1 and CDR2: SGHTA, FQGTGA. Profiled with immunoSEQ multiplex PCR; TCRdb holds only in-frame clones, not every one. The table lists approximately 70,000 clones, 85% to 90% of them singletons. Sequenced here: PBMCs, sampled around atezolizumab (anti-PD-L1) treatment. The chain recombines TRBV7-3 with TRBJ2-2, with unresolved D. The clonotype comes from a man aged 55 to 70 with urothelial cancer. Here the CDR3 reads CASSPSGLAGELFF. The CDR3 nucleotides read TGTGCCAGCAGCCCCTCAGGCTTAGCCGGGGAGCTGTTTTTT.